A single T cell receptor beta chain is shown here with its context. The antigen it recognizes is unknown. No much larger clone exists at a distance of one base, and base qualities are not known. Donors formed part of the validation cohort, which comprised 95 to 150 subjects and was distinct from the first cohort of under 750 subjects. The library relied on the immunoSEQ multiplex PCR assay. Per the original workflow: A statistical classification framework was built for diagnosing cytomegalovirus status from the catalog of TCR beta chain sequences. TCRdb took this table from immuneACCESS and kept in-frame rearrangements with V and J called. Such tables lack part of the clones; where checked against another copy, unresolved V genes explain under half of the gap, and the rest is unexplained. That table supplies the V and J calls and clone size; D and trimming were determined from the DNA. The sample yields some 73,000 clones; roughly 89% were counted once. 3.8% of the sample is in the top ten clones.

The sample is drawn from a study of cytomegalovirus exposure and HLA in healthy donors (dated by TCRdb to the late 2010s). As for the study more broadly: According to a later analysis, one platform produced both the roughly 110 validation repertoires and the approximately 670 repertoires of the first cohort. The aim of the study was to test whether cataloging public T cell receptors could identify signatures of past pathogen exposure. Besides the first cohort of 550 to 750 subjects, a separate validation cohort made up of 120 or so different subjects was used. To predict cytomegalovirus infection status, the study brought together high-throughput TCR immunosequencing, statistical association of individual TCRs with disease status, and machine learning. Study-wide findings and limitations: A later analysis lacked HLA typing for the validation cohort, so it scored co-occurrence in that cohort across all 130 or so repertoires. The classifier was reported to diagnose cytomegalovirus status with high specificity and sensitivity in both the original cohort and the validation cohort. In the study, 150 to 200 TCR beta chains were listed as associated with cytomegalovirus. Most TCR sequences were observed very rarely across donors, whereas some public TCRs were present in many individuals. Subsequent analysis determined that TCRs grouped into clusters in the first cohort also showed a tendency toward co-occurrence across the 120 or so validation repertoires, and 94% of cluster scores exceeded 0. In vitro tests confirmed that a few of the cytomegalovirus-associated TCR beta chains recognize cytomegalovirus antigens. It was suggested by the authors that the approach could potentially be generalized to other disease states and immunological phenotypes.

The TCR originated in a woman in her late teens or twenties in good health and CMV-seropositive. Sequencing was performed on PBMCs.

The DNA sequence is TGCGCCAGCACTTGGGACAGGGGCTACGAGCAGTACTTC. This codes for CASTWDRGYEQYF. The chain is assembled from TRBV10-2 and TRBJ2-7; 10 central nucleotides agree with TRBD1. The CDR3 starts with the cysteine, ends with the phenylalanine, and has 13 residues. CDR3 DNA only is kept here, 39 bases in frame from base 1. Clipping removes 7 bases from V and 3 bases from J, with 3 as the unmatched junction base count. Reading the germline V gene gives CDR1 WSHSY and CDR2 SAAADI.